A selection of T cell receptor beta chains follows, all from one sample in a study of cytomegalovirus exposure and HLA in healthy donors. The table came from immunoSEQ multiplex PCR; TCRdb's copy has only in-frame clones and leaves some out. The table lists more than 85,000 clones, 65% to 85% of them singletons. The sample was PBMCs. Receptors were obtained from a male donor in good health and CMV-seronegative. Each CDR3 is given with its conserved first and last residue. The D gene is left open where the match is weak. Not all rows give a size; the values are once, few, many and, for expanded clones, a class.

D gene: .; clone size: .; J gene: TRBJ2-3; CDR3 length: 13; V gene: TRBV30; CDR3 DNA: TGTGCCTGGAGTGTGCGTAGTTCAGATACGCAGTATTTT; CDR3 protein: CAWSVRSSDTQYF
D gene: .; clone size: .; J gene: TRBJ1-1; CDR3 length: 17; V gene: TRBV21-1; CDR3 DNA: TGTGCCAGCAGCAAAGCGGGGACAGGGGTCATGAACACTGAAGCTTTCTTT; CDR3 protein: CASSKAGTGVMNTEAFF
D gene: TRBD2; clone size: .; J gene: TRBJ2-5; CDR3 length: 18; V gene: TRBV5-6; CDR3 DNA: TGTGCCAGCAGCCCAAACTTCGGACTAGCGGGATTTCAAGAGACCCAGTACTTC; CDR3 protein: CASSPNFGLAGFQETQYF
D gene: .; clone size: once; J gene: TRBJ2-7; CDR3 length: 13; V gene: TRBV19; CDR3 DNA: TGTGCCAGTAGTCTTGCTAGCGTCGGCGAGCAGTACTTC; CDR3 protein: CASSLASVGEQYF
D gene: TRBD1; clone size: once; J gene: TRBJ1-2; CDR3 length: 15; V gene: TRBV7-2; CDR3 DNA: TGTGCCAGCAGCATAACCGGGACAGGGGTCTATGGCTACACCTTC; CDR3 protein: CASSITGTGVYGYTF
D gene: TRBD1; clone size: .; J gene: TRBJ2-1; CDR3 length: 15; V gene: TRBV7-9; CDR3 DNA: TGTGCCAGCAGCTTGACAGGGTTGATAATCAATGAGCAGTTCTTC; CDR3 protein: CASSLTGLIINEQFF
D gene: .; clone size: .; J gene: TRBJ1-3; CDR3 length: 14; V gene: TRBV13; CDR3 DNA: TGTGCCAGCAGCTCTCTCAGGGGCGGAAACACCATATATTTT; CDR3 protein: CASSSLRGGNTIYF
D gene: TRBD1; clone size: .; J gene: TRBJ2-7; CDR3 length: 15; V gene: TRBV11-3; CDR3 DNA: TGTGCCAGCAGCTTAGTCCCCGGGACAGACTACGAGCAGTACTTC; CDR3 protein: CASSLVPGTDYEQYF
D gene: .; clone size: .; J gene: TRBJ2-1; CDR3 length: 14; V gene: TRBV9; CDR3 DNA: TGTGCCAGCAGCGTAAGTAGCGGTTACAATGAGCAGTTCTTC; CDR3 protein: CASSVSSGYNEQFF
D gene: .; clone size: .; J gene: TRBJ1-1; CDR3 length: 15; V gene: TRBV11-1; CDR3 DNA: TGTGCCAGCAGCCCTTTCAGGGGACCCCCTTCTGAAGCTTTCTTT; CDR3 protein: CASSPFRGPPSEAFF
D gene: TRBD1; clone size: .; J gene: TRBJ1-2; CDR3 length: 14; V gene: TRBV5-5; CDR3 DNA: TGTGCCAGCAGCTTGGGGGTGCAGGGGGAAGGCTACACCTTC; CDR3 protein: CASSLGVQGEGYTF
D gene: TRBD1; clone size: .; J gene: TRBJ2-2; CDR3 length: 16; V gene: TRBV11-3; CDR3 DNA: TGTGCCAGCAGCTCAAGGACAGGGGGTCACACCGGGGAGCTGTTTTTT; CDR3 protein: CASSSRTGGHTGELFF
D gene: .; clone size: once; J gene: TRBJ1-1; CDR3 length: 16; V gene: TRBV4-2; CDR3 DNA: TGTGCCAGCAGCCAACGGCGGGACTGGGGGAGCACTGAAGCTTTCTTT; CDR3 protein: CASSQRRDWGSTEAFF
D gene: .; clone size: once; J gene: TRBJ1-2; CDR3 length: 14; V gene: TRBV9; CDR3 DNA: TGTGCCAGCAGCGTCTATGCGGGGGGGAGTGGCTACACCTTC; CDR3 protein: CASSVYAGGSGYTF